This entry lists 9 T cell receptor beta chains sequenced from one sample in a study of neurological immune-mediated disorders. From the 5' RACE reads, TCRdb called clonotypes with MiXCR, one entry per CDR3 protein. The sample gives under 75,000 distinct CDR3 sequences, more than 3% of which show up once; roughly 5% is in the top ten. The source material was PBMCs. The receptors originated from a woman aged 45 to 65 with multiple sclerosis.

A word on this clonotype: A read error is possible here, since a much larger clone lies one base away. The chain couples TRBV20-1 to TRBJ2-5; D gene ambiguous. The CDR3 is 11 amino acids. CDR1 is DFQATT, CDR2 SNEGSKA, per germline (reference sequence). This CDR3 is CSVGLKENQYF. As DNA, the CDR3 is TGCAGTGTCGGCCTCAAAGAGAACCAGTACTTC.

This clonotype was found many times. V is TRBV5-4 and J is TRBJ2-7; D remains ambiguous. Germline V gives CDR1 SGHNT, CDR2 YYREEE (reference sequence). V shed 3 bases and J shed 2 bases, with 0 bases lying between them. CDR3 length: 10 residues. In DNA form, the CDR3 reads TGTGCCAGCAGCTCCTACGAGCAGTACGTC. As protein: CASSSYEQYV.

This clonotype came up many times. CDR3 amino acids: CAISDRASTDTQYF. CDR3 DNA sequence: TGTGCCATCAGCGACAGGGCCAGCACAGATACGCAGTATTTT. This sequence joins TRBV10-3 and TRBJ2-3; 7 nucleotides agree with TRBD1. The CDR3 covers 14 residues. V trimming: 6 bases; J trimming: 0 bases; junction bases outside the gene matches: 3. Germline lookup yields CDR1 ENHRY and CDR2 SYGVKD.

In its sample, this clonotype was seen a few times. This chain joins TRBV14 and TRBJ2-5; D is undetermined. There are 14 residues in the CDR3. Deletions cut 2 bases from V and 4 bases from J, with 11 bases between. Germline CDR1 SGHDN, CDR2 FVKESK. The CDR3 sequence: CASSQITNGETQYF. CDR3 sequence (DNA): TGTGCCAGCAGCCAAATCACTAACGGAGAGACCCAGTACTTC.

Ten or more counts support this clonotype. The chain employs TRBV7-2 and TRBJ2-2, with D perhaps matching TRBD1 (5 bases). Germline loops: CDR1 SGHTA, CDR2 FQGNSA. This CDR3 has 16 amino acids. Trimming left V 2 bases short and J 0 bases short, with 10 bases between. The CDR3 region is CASSLRQITNTGELFF. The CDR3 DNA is TGTGCCAGCAGCTTACGACAGATTACGAACACCGGGGAGCTGTTTTTT.

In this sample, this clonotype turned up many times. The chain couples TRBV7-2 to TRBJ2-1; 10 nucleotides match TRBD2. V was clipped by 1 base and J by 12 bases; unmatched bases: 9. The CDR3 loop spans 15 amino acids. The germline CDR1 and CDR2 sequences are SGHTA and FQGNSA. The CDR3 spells CASSLDGASGSSQFF. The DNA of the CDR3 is TGTGCCAGCAGCTTAGATGGGGCTAGCGGGAGTTCGCAGTTCTTC.

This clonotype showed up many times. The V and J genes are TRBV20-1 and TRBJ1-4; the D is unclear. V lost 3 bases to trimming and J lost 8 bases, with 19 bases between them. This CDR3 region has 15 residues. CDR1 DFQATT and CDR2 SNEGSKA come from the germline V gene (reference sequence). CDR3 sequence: CSASPSGGSSEKLFF. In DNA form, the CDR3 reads TGCAGTGCTAGCCCCTCGGGAGGATCGAGCGAAAAACTGTTTTTT.

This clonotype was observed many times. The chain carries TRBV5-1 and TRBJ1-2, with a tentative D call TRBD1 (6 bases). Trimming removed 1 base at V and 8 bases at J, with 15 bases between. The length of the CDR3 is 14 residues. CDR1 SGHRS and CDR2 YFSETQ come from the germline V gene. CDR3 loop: CASSLSGDRRGYTF. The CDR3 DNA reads TGCGCCAGCAGCTTGTCAGGGGATCGACGGGGCTACACCTTC.

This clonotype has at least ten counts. In DNA form, the CDR3 reads TGCGCCAGCAAACCTACTAGCGGAGGTAGCACAGATACGCAGTATTTT. Residues: CASKPTSGGSTDTQYF. The chain has TRBV5-1 and TRBJ2-3, with TRBD2 identical over 8 bases. Germline values: CDR1 SGHRS, CDR2 YFSETQ. Trimming cost V 6 bases and J 0 bases; bases outside gene matches: 9. The CDR3 is 16 amino acids.